The sequence of this TCR beta chain was determined in a study of cytomegalovirus exposure and HLA in healthy donors (dated by TCRdb to between 2016 and 2019). With respect to the entire study: According to a later analysis, the roughly 120 validation repertoires were produced on the same platform as the approximately 610 repertoires of the first cohort. The study aimed to test whether cataloging public T cell receptors could reveal signatures of past pathogen exposure. In addition to the first cohort of about 650 subjects, a separate validation cohort of 120 different subjects was used. High-throughput TCR immunosequencing, statistical association of individual TCRs with disease status, and machine learning were combined to predict cytomegalovirus infection status.

Regarding this clone: No antigen is known for it. No per-base quality is available; no much larger clone lies one base away.

Study-level results and caveats: In vitro tests confirmed that a few of the cytomegalovirus-associated TCR beta chains recognize cytomegalovirus antigens. The authors suggested that the approach could potentially be extended to other disease states and immunological phenotypes. In the study, around 150 TCR beta chains were listed as associated with cytomegalovirus. Most TCR sequences were observed very rarely across donors, whereas some public TCRs were present in many individuals. Of the cluster scores, around 95% were above 0 in a later analysis, which found that TCRs clustered in the first cohort also tended to co-occur in the 110 or so validation repertoires. A later analysis had no HLA typing for the validation cohort, so co-occurrence there was scored across all 110 or so repertoires. The classifier was reported to diagnose cytomegalovirus status with high specificity and sensitivity in both the original cohort and the validation cohort.

Sequences SNHLY (CDR1) and FYNNEI (CDR2) are obtained from the germline V gene. The CDR3 covers 13 residues, taking in both the cysteine and the phenylalanine. The kept DNA is CDR3 alone, 39 bases in frame from the first base. V was cut back by 8 bases and J by 1 base, leaving a gap of 9 bases between them. Library preparation used the immunoSEQ multiplex PCR assay. Under the source paper's analysis protocol: A statistical classification framework was built for diagnosing cytomegalovirus status from the catalog of TCR beta chain sequences. Imported from immuneACCESS, the table was reduced by TCRdb to in-frame sequences with V and J called. These copies leave out some clones; in studies compared against another copy, an unresolved V gene accounts for under half, and the cause of the remainder is not known. That table gives V, J and clone size, and the DNA gave D and trimming. The sample yields around 350,000 clones; about nine tenths were counted once. Together, the top ten hold around 0.8% of the sample.

Separate from the roughly 650-subject first cohort, the validation cohort of roughly 130 subjects was the group to which the donors belonged. Recombination linked TRBV2 to TRBJ1-5, with an unclear D gene assignment. What was sequenced was PBMCs. The sequence came from a woman in her late teens or twenties in good health and CMV-seronegative. The CDR3 loop reads CASGPESNQPQHF. DNA sequence: TGTGCCAGCGGGCCAGAAAGCAATCAGCCCCAGCATTTT.